This is a list of T cell receptor beta chains from one sample in a study of T cell repertoires in cytomegalovirus infection. Their target antigens are unknown. In TCRdb, the reads were re-called with MiXCR into one record per CDR3 protein. The repertoire has 900,000 to 950,000 distinct CDR3 sequences, roughly 30% of them found once; the top ten carry 13%. Sequencing used cultured CD8+ T cells from PBMCs, obtained from culture after CMV antigen stimulation. The receptor set was obtained from a human donor in good health (CMV status not recorded). Some clones in this sample may be carry-over from other donors' samples. CDR3s include the opening cysteine and the closing phenylalanine or tryptophan. The order of the fields is J gene, D gene, clone size, V gene, CDR3 protein, CDR3 DNA. A D gene is named only where the DNA matches it firmly. Only part of the rows carry a size: once, few, many, or a class if the clone is expanded.

TRBJ2-3 | NA | NA | TRBV19 | CASSIFGREIDTQYF | TGTGCCAGTAGTATCTTTGGTCGAGAAATAGATACGCAGTATTTT
TRBJ2-1 | NA | once | TRBV2 | CASSEEGLGEQFF | TGTGCCAGCAGTGAGGAGGGATTAGGTGAGCAGTTCTTC
TRBJ2-1 | NA | NA | TRBV4-1 | CASSQDGLATHNEQFF | TGCGCCAGCAGCCAAGATGGGCTAGCGACCCACAATGAGCAGTTCTTC
TRBJ2-1 | NA | few | TRBV19 | CASSTLGEEQFF | TGTGCCAGTAGTACCCTCGGGGAGGAGCAGTTCTTC
TRBJ2-1 | TRBD2 | NA | TRBV11-2 | CASSSTIPGLAGDLLNEQFF | TGTGCCAGCAGCTCCACAATTCCGGGACTAGCGGGGGATTTGTTGAATGAGCAGTTCTTC
TRBJ2-2 | TRBD1 | many | TRBV27 | CANRDSNTGELFF | TGTGCCAACCGGGACAGCAACACCGGGGAGCTGTTTTTT
TRBJ1-5 | TRBD1 | NA | TRBV12-3/TRBV12-4 | CASGTDNQPQHF | TGTGCCAGCGGGACAGACAATCAGCCCCAGCATTTT
TRBJ1-1 | NA | few | TRBV7-6 | CASSLVNLDTEAFF | TGTGCTAGCAGCTTAGTCAACCTGGACACTGAAGCTTTCTTT
TRBJ2-1 | NA | few | TRBV7-9 | CASSWDPDNEQFF | TGTGCCAGCAGCTGGGACCCGGACAATGAGCAGTTCTTC
TRBJ2-1 | NA | once | TRBV19 | CASTNSPYSYNEQFF | TGTGCCAGTACCAATTCCCCTTACTCCTACAATGAGCAGTTCTTC
TRBJ2-3 | TRBD2 | many | TRBV7-2 | CASSLGPSGVTDTQYF | TGTGCCAGCAGCTTAGGGCCTAGCGGGGTAACAGATACGCAGTATTTT
TRBJ2-2 | NA | few | TRBV4-1 | CASSQVISGAGELFF | TGCGCCAGCAGCCAAGTAATATCGGGGGCCGGGGAGCTGTTTTTT
TRBJ1-5 | NA | few | TRBV27 | CASQGRGANQPQHF | TGTGCCAGCCAAGGACGAGGGGCAAATCAGCCCCAGCATTTT
TRBJ1-2 | TRBD1 | NA | TRBV7-9 | CATQGERNYGYTF | TGTGCCACCCAGGGGGAACGTAACTATGGCTACACCTTC
TRBJ1-1 | TRBD1 | few | TRBV4-1 | CASSQRLPGGAEAFF | TGCGCCAGCAGCCAAAGGCTGCCAGGGGGTGCTGAAGCTTTCTTT
TRBJ2-1 | TRBD2 | NA | TRBV9 | CASSVGTSPGPEQFF | TGTGCCAGCAGCGTAGGGACTAGCCCAGGACCGGAGCAGTTCTTC
TRBJ2-5 | TRBD2 | NA | TRBV6-5 | CASGLAGGLGFEETQHF | TGTGCCAGCGGGCTAGCGGGGGGGCTGGGGTTTGAGGAGACCCAGCACTTC
TRBJ1-1 | NA | NA | TRBV5-4 | CASSLEDWNTEAFF | TGTGCCAGCAGCTTGGAGGACTGGAACACTGAAGCTTTCTTT
TRBJ1-1 | NA | NA | TRBV19 | CASSLQNLNTEAFF | TGTGCCAGTAGTCTCCAGAATTTGAACACTGAAGCTTTCTTT
TRBJ2-7 | NA | once | TRBV19 | CASSIEASVFYEQYF | TGTGCCAGTAGTATAGAGGCTAGCGTGTTCTACGAGCAGTACTTC
TRBJ2-5 | TRBD1 | NA | TRBV2 | CAITNRGRQETQYF | TGTGCCATTACAAACAGGGGAAGGCAAGAGACCCAGTACTTC
TRBJ2-7 | NA | few | TRBV7-9 | CASAADGSYEQYF | TGTGCCAGCGCCGCTGACGGGTCCTACGAGCAGTACTTC
TRBJ1-5 | NA | NA | TRBV7-4 | CASTPPGPSDQPQHF | TGTGCCAGCACCCCCCCGGGCCCTTCTGATCAGCCCCAGCATTTT
TRBJ2-7 | NA | few | TRBV20-1 | CSARTPGGRGAEQYF | TGCAGTGCTAGAACCCCCGGAGGCAGGGGAGCCGAGCAGTACTTC
TRBJ1-2 | NA | NA | TRBV29-1 | CSVEGDDNGYTF | TGCAGCGTTGAGGGGGACGATAATGGCTACACCTTC
TRBJ1-1 | NA | NA | TRBV2 | CASVESNTEAFF | TGTGCCAGCGTCGAGTCTAACACTGAAGCTTTCTTT
TRBJ1-6 | NA | NA | TRBV7-9 | CASSFPMFGAESSYNSPLHF | TGTGCCAGCAGCTTTCCAATGTTTGGGGCAGAGAGCTCCTATAATTCACCCCTCCACTTT
TRBJ1-1 | NA | NA | TRBV27 | CASSPGSMNTEAFF | TGTGCCAGCAGCCCTGGGAGCATGAACACTGAAGCTTTCTTT
TRBJ1-2 | NA | NA | TRBV10-3 | CAISDQGQDGYTF | TGTGCCATCAGTGATCAGGGGCAAGATGGCTACACCTTC
TRBJ2-1 | NA | few | TRBV24-1 | CATSDLMNEQFF | TGTGCCACCAGTGATTTGATGAATGAGCAGTTCTTC
TRBJ2-7 | TRBD1 | NA | TRBV10-3 | CAISAGGDRAHEQYF | TGTGCCATCAGTGCTGGGGGTGACAGGGCCCACGAGCAGTACTTC
TRBJ2-1 | NA | many | TRBV7-6 | CASSPGGAYNEQFF | TGTGCCAGCAGCCCCGGGGGTGCCTACAATGAGCAGTTCTTC
TRBJ1-5 | NA | NA | TRBV20-1 | CSARGRESRSQPQHF | TGCAGTGCTAGAGGCCGCGAGTCAAGAAGTCAGCCCCAGCATTTT
TRBJ2-1 | NA | once | TRBV3-1 | CASSQDLGRYNEQFF | TGTGCCAGCAGCCAAGATCTAGGACGCTACAATGAGCAGTTCTTC
TRBJ2-1 | NA | once | TRBV20-1 | CSASEHYLPDNEQFF | TGCAGTGCTTCGGAGCACTATCTCCCTGACAATGAGCAGTTCTTC
TRBJ2-5 | NA | NA | TRBV7-2 | CASSSLGTQYF | TGTGCCAGCAGCTCCCTCGGGACCCAGTACTTC
TRBJ1-2 | NA | few | TRBV7-9 | CASSSPTEANYGYTF | TGTGCCAGCAGCTCCCCGACCGAAGCTAACTATGGCTACACCTTC